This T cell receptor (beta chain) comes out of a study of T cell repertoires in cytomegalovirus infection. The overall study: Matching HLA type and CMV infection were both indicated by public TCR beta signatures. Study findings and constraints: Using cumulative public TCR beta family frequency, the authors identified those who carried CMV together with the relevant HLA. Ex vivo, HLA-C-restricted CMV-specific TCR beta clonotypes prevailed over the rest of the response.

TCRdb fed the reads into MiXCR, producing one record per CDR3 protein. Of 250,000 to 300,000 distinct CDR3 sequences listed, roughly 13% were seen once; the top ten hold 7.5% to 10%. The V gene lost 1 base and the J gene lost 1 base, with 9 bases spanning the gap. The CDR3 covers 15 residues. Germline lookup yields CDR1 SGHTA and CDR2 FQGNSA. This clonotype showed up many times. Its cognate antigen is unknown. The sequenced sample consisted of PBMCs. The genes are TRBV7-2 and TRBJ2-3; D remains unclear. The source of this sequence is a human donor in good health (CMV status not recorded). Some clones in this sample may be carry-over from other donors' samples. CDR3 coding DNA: TGTGCCAGCAGCTTAGAGAACTTTGGCACAGATACGCAGTATTTT. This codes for CASSLENFGTDTQYF.